The sequence of this TCR beta chain was determined in a study of control samples from healthy donors and cancer patients. Germline V gene data show CDR1 as SEHNR and CDR2 as FQNEAQ (reference sequence). This CDR3 has 13 residues. Trimming took 1 base from V and 3 from J, leaving 7 bases between them. TCRdb's copy holds only in-frame clones and misses some; the assay was immunoSEQ multiplex PCR. The table records 46,000 or so clones, more than 80% of them present only once. This TCR was sampled from a man aged 25 to 40 with colorectal cancer. The rearrangement uses TRBV7-9 and TRBJ2-7; no definite D call. The specimen was PBMCs. This CDR3 is CASSLGLSYEQYF. The CDR3 nucleotides are TGTGCCAGCAGCTTAGGCTTGAGCTACGAGCAGTACTTC.